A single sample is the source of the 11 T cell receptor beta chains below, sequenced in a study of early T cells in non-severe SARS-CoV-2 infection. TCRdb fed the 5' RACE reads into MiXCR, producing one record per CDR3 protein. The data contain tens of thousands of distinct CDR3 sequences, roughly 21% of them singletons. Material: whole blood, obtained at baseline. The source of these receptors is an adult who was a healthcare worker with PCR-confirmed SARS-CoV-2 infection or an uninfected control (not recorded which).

The CDR3 loop is CASSGGAGDTQYF. CDR3 coding DNA: TGTGCCAGTAGCGGGGGGGCCGGAGATACGCAGTATTTT. The chain uses TRBV7-3 and TRBJ2-3; 11 nucleotides agree with TRBD2. After removal of 9 bases from V and 5 bases from J, the junction contained 4 bases not matched to a gene. The germline V gene has CDR1 SGHTA and CDR2 FQGTGA. The CDR3 sequence is 13 residues long.

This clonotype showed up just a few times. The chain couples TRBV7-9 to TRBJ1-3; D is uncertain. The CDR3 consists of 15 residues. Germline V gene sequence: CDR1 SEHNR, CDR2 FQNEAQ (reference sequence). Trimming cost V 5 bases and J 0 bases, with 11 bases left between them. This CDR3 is CASSRPQSSGNTIYF. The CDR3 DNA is TGTGCCAGCAGCCGTCCCCAGAGCTCTGGAAACACCATATATTTT.

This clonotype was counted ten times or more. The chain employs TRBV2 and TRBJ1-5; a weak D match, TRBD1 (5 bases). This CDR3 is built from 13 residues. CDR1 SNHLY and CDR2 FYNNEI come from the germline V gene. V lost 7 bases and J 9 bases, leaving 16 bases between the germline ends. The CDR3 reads CASTTTASGPQHF. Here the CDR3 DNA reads TGTGCCAGCACCACGACAGCTTCTGGGCCCCAGCATTTT.

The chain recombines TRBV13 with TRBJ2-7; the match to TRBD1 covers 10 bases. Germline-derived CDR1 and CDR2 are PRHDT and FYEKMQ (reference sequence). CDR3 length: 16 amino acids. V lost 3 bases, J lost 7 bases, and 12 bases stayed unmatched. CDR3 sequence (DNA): TGTGCCAGCAGCTTGCAAACGGGACAGGGGCATAGGGAGCAGTACTTC. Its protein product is CASSLQTGQGHREQYF.

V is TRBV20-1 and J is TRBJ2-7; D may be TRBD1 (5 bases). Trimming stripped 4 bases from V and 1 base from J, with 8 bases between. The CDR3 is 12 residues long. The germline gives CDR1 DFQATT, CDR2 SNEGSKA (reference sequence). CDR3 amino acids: CSATDTSYEQYF. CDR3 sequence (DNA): TGCAGTGCTACGGACACTTCCTACGAGCAGTACTTC.

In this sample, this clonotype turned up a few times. The DNA for the CDR3 is TGTGCCAGCAGCTTCATTTCGGAGCAGTACTTC. As protein: CASSFISEQYF. The genes are TRBV7-9 and TRBJ2-7; D not certain. Looked up from germline, CDR1 is SEHNR and CDR2 is FQNEAQ (reference sequence). The CDR3 contains 11 residues. V was clipped by 3 bases and J by 7 bases, with 7 bases between them.

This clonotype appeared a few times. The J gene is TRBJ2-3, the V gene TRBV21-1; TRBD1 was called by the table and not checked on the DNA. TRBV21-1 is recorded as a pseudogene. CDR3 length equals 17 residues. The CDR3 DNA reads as TGTGCCAGCAGCAAAATGCCCGGGACAGGGTTGACAGATACGCAGTATTTT. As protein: CASSKMPGTGLTDTQYF.

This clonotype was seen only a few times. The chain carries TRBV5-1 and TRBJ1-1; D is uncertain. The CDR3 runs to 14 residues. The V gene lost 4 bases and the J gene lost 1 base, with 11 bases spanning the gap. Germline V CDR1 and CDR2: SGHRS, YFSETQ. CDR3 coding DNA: TGCGCCAGCAGCCCCAACGTAGGGAACACTGAAGCTTTCTTT. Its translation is CASSPNVGNTEAFF.

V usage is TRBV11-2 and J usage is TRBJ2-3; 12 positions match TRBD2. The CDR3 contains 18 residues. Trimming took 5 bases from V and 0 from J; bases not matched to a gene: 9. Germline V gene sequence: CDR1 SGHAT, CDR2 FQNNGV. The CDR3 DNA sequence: TGTGCCAGCAGCCGCGGACTAGCGGGGCCCACTAGCACAGATACGCAGTATTTT. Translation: CASSRGLAGPTSTDTQYF.

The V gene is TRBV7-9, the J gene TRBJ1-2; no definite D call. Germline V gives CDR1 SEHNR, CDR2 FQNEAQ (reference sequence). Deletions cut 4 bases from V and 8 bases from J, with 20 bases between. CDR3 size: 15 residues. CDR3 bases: TGTGCCAGCAGCTCGACCACCGGCTATGGGATCGGCTACACCTTC. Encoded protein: CASSSTTGYGIGYTF.

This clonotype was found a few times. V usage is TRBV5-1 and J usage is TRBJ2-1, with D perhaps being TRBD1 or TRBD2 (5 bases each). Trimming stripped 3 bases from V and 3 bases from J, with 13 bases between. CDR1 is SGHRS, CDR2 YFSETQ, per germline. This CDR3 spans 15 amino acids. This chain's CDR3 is CASSSSGLDYNEQFF. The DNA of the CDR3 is TGCGCCAGCAGCTCCTCGGGGCTTGACTACAATGAGCAGTTCTTC.